This T cell receptor (beta chain) is from a study of T cells after posttransplantation cyclophosphamide. Clones were sequenced by immunoSEQ multiplex PCR, and TCRdb holds only the in-frame ones, with some missing. The profile shows some 3,100 clones, more than 80% of them singletons. The ends were cut back, 0 bases at V and 1 base at J, with 16 bases in the middle. The CDR3 spans 17 residues. The germline CDR1 and CDR2 sequences are GTSNPN and SVGIG (reference sequence). Busulfan-fludarabine conditioning, marrow transplant, and cyclophosphamide on days +3 and +4 were administered. Sequencing was performed on PBMCs, taken after allogeneic stem cell transplant with posttransplant cyclophosphamide. The chain has TRBV30 and TRBJ1-3; D gene unclear. The sequence came from a female patient aged 50-59 years who received an allogeneic stem cell transplant from an unrelated donor, was CMV-positive, and had acute and chronic GVHD. Some T cells may be provided by the graft donor. The DNA of the CDR3 is TGTGCCTGGAGTGTAAGACTCCGGGTCGGTTCTGGAAACACCATATATTTT. Its protein is CAWSVRLRVGSGNTIYF. Full variable domain (rest looked up from reference TRBV30 and TRBJ1-3): SQTIHQWPATLVQPVGSPLSLECTVEGTSNPNLYWYRQAAGRGLQLLFYSVGIGQISSEVPQNLSASRPQDRQFILSSKKLLLSDSGFYLCAWSVRLRVGSGNTIYFGEGSWLTVV.